Below, 13 T cell receptor beta chains from the same sample are listed, as sequenced in a study of T cell responses to AZD1222 COVID-19 vaccine (dated by TCRdb to 2020 to 2023). Preparation of the library involved the immunoSEQ multiplex PCR assay. Here the immuneACCESS table is served through TCRdb, limited to in-frame sequences with V and J called. Missing clones are a known gap in these copies; in checked studies unresolved V genes cover under half, and the rest lacks a known reason. The sample records 95,000 to 150,000 clones, approximately 90% of which are singletons. Under 3.5% of the sample goes to the ten largest clones. This specimen's time point label, per the study, means: baseline before first vaccination. This material consisted of peripheral blood, taken on day 0 of AZD1222 vaccination. The receptors come from an adult in good health.

The genes are TRBV28 and TRBJ1-2; 11 nucleotides line up with TRBD1. CDR3 length equals 14 residues. Looked up from germline, CDR1 is MDHEN and CDR2 is SYDVKM. Unmatched junction bases numbered 5, after V lost 4 bases and J lost 7 bases. CDR3 nucleotides: TGTGCCAGCAGTTCGGGACAGGGGGACTCTGGCTACACCTTC. Translating it yields CASSSGQGDSGYTF.

Here the CDR3 reads CASSGLRGASTDTQYF. For the CDR3, the DNA is TGTGCCAGCAGTGGCTTACGAGGGGCTAGCACAGATACGCAGTATTTT. J is TRBJ2-3 and V is TRBV6-1; the D gene could be TRBD1 or TRBD2 (5 bases each). The CDR3 is made up of 16 amino acids. V was clipped by 4 bases and J by 0 bases, with 14 bases between them. Germline CDR1 MNHNS, CDR2 SASEGT.

V usage is TRBV7-2 and J usage is TRBJ1-4, with D perhaps matching TRBD1 (5 bases). This CDR3 is 16 amino acids long. From germline, CDR1 is SGHTA and CDR2 FQGNSA. V was shortened by 1 base and J by 0 bases, with 9 bases between the two germline ends. This CDR3 is CASSLVTTATNEKLFF. The CDR3 bases are TGTGCCAGCAGCTTAGTTACGACAGCAACTAATGAAAAACTGTTTTTT.

This clone was found once. The chain has TRBV30 and TRBJ2-7; no definite D call. Trimming shortened V by 0 bases and J by 7 bases, and 13 bases separated the two germline ends. Looked up from germline, CDR1 is GTSNPN and CDR2 is SVGIG (reference sequence). The CDR3 runs 13 residues. CDR3 coding DNA: TGTGCCTGGAGTGTAGGCCTTGTGGGAGAGCAGTACTTC. Translated, it gives CAWSVGLVGEQYF.

This clone was counted once. A junction end diverges from the germline sequence, so it may reflect a read error. The J gene is TRBJ2-5, the V gene TRBV4-2, with D possibly being TRBD1 (5 bases). This CDR3 is built from 14 residues. Germline V gene data show CDR1 as LGHNA and CDR2 as YNFKEQ. CDR3 residues: CASSQGLGQETQYF. In DNA form, the CDR3 reads TGTGCCAGCAGCCAAGGGTTAGGACAAGAGACACAGTACTTC.

The chain employs TRBV4-3 and TRBJ2-6; TRBD2 matches at 10 bases. The CDR3 length is 18 residues. Germline CDR1 and CDR2: LGHNA and YSLEER. V shed 6 bases, J shed 1 base, and the junction held 9 bases outside the gene matches. DNA for the CDR3: TGCGCCAGCAGTCAGGCCTTTAGCGGGGGGTCTGGGGCCAACGTCCTGACTTTC. Protein: CASSQAFSGGSGANVLTF.

In DNA, the CDR3 is TGTGCCAGCAGTCAGATGCAGCGGGAGGTTAGCACAGATACGCAGTATTTT. The encoded protein is CASSQMQREVSTDTQYF. V is TRBV3-1 (or the pseudogene TRBV3-2) and J is TRBJ2-3; TRBD2 agrees at 9 bases. Trimming took 6 bases from V and 0 from J; bases not matched to a gene: 10. Germline V CDR1 and CDR2: LGHDT, YNNKEL (reference sequence). The CDR3 spans 17 residues.

The sample holds one count of this clone. This rearrangement joins TRBV9 to TRBJ1-5; D gene uncertain. The germline V gene encodes CDR1 SGDLS and CDR2 YYNGEE. The CDR3 is 15 amino acids. Trimming stripped 0 bases from V and 0 bases from J, with 7 bases between. The CDR3 reads CASSVGEYSNQPQHF. CDR3 coding DNA: TGTGCCAGCAGCGTAGGAGAATATAGCAATCAGCCCCAGCATTTT.

This clone appeared once. This chain links TRBV28 with TRBJ1-1; D uncertain. Germline V lookup: CDR1 MDHEN, CDR2 SYDVKM. This CDR3 contains 14 residues. The V gene lost 2 bases and the J gene lost 0 bases, with 7 bases spanning the gap. This CDR3 reads CASSLRGLNTEAFF. For the CDR3, the DNA is TGTGCCAGCAGTTTACGAGGACTGAACACTGAAGCTTTCTTT.

The chain employs TRBV5-4 and TRBJ2-5, with 13 bases identical to TRBD2. J gave up 2 bases and V 4 bases, and 2 bases lay outside the gene matches. The CDR3 contains 15 residues. From germline, CDR1 is SGHNT and CDR2 YYREEE (reference sequence). CDR3 nucleotides: TGTGCCAGCAGCGTGGGACTAGCGGGACAAGAGACCCAGTACTTC. It codes for CASSVGLAGQETQYF.

V gene TRBV5-1 combines with J gene TRBJ1-1; a possible D gene is TRBD1 (5 bases). Looked up from germline, CDR1 is SGHRS and CDR2 is YFSETQ. V lost 3 bases and J lost 0, with 12 bases in between. The CDR3 contains 15 residues. The CDR3 sequence is CASSWAGRMNTEAFF. CDR3 bases: TGCGCCAGCAGCTGGGCGGGACGGATGAACACTGAAGCTTTCTTT.

The sample holds one count of this clone. The CDR3 DNA reads TGTGCCAGCAGTAGAATTGACAGGACAGCCTCTCGCTACGAGCAGTACTTC. This translates into CASSRIDRTASRYEQYF. The J gene is TRBJ2-7, the V gene TRBV27; a weak D match, TRBD1 (6 bases). The CDR3 has 17 residues. Deletions cut 5 bases from V and 3 bases from J, with 23 bases between. Per germline, CDR1 MNHEY and CDR2 SMNVEV (reference sequence).

This chain joins TRBV28 and TRBJ1-1; TRBD1 might be the D (5 bases). Trimming left V 3 bases short and J 6 bases short, with 11 bases between. CDR3 length equals 13 residues. Germline CDR1 MDHEN, CDR2 SYDVKM. The CDR3 is CASSLRSGPEAFF. DNA for the CDR3: TGTGCCAGCAGTTTGCGGTCAGGGCCTGAAGCTTTCTTT.